This T cell receptor (beta chain) was captured in a study of PD-L1 blockade in urothelial cancer. The time point is: pretreatment peripheral blood. For this clone: Its antigen is as yet unknown.

General study points: Patients with durable benefit had greater blood expansion of tumor-associated TCR clones 3 weeks into treatment.

TCRdb keeps only in-frame clones here, not all; method: immunoSEQ multiplex PCR. This sample carries tens of thousands of clones, around nine tenths of them seen once, and the ten largest clones take about 15%. This CDR3 contains 14 residues. Germline CDR1 reads SGHAT; CDR2 reads FQNNGV. Trimming took 5 bases from V and 0 from J, leaving 11 bases between them. This specimen was PBMCs, taken around atezolizumab (anti-PD-L1) treatment. The TCR originated in a woman in her sixties with urothelial cancer. V is TRBV11-2 and J is TRBJ2-7; the D gene is possibly TRBD1 (5 bases). CDR3 DNA: TGTGCCAGCAGCCAGGGTTTTGGCTCCTACGAGCAGTACTTC. It yields the protein CASSQGFGSYEQYF.